This record concerns one T cell receptor beta chain sequence. Its antigen is currently unknown. These donors, healthy bone marrow donors, were studied. The record originates from a study of cytomegalovirus exposure and HLA in healthy donors. Study-wide findings and caveats: An ancestry cluster, one associated with Asian ancestry, reportedly showed fewer N-insertions than the 666-donor mean in a later analysis.

Germline V gene sequence: CDR1 LNHDA, CDR2 SQIVND (reference sequence). V lost 4 bases, J lost 7 bases, and 6 bases stayed unmatched. The CDR3 is 14 residues long. It was with 60 Vbeta and 13 Jbeta primers that the PCR ran. The assay was immunoSEQ multiplex PCR, and TCRdb's table has in-frame clones only and misses some. Of 110,000 to 150,000 clones listed, over 75% are singletons. The source of this sequence is a female donor in good health and CMV-seronegative. The J gene is TRBJ2-1, the V gene TRBV19, with 8 nucleotides matching TRBD2. Sequencing was carried out using PBMCs. Here the CDR3 DNA reads TGTGCCAGTAGTACAAGCGGGAGTGGTAATGAGCAGTTCTTC. Amino acids: CASSTSGSGNEQFF.